These 28 T cell receptor beta chains came from one sample sequenced in a study of T-cell reconstitution after alpha-beta-depleted transplantation in children. During its preparation, the TCRbeta library received unique molecular identifiers. TCRdb redid the calling of the PCR reads with MiXCR, one entry per CDR3 protein. The table shows about 1,000,000 distinct CDR3 sequences, with about 26% occurring only once. The specimen comprised PBMCs, mostly from graft donor cells, sampled 360 days after TCRalphabeta/CD19-depleted stem cell transplant. These receptors were collected from a boy less than two years old who had a stem cell transplant for SCID, so the T cells may come from the graft donor.

The chain links TRBV27 to TRBJ2-7; tentatively, D is TRBD1 (5 bases). Trimming stripped 5 bases from V and 1 base from J, with 18 bases between. Germline CDR1 is MNHEY and CDR2 is SMNVEV (reference sequence). The CDR3 is made up of 16 amino acids. The CDR3 spells CASSRSQGIISYEQYF. The DNA of the CDR3 is TGTGCCAGCAGTCGATCTCAGGGAATTATATCCTACGAGCAGTACTTC.

This clonotype was picked up a small number of times. The CDR3 protein is CASSSAGTSTDTQYF. DNA of the CDR3: TGTGCCAGCAGTTCAGCGGGGACAAGCACAGATACGCAGTATTTT. The chain is built from TRBV12-3 or TRBV12-4 and TRBJ2-3, with D possibly matching TRBD2 (7 bases). V was clipped by 4 bases and J by 0 bases, with 11 bases between them. The CDR3 length is 15 residues.

The chain employs TRBV2 and TRBJ2-1; TRBD1 is a possible D gene (6 bases). V was clipped by 4 bases and J by 2 bases, with 15 bases between them. Per the germline V gene, CDR1 is SNHLY and CDR2 is FYNNEI. This CDR3 has 16 residues. The CDR3 loop reads CASSVRTASPYNEQFF. The DNA for the CDR3 is TGTGCCAGCAGTGTCCGGACAGCGTCCCCCTACAATGAGCAGTTCTTC.

The table lists this clonotype with a count of one. The V call is TRBV20-1, the J call TRBJ2-7; 9 bases match TRBD1. The V segment lost 0 bases and the J segment 2 bases; nucleotides outside the gene matches: 8. From germline, CDR1 is DFQATT and CDR2 SNEGSKA (reference sequence). The CDR3 length is 16 residues. CDR3 nucleotides: TGCAGTGCTAGAGATCTTCCGGGACAGGGTCCCTACGAGCAGTACTTC. Its protein product is CSARDLPGQGPYEQYF.

This clonotype showed up just a few times. The V call is TRBV20-1, the J call TRBJ2-7, with 14 positions matching TRBD2. This CDR3 spans 16 amino acids. V was clipped by 5 bases and J by 0 bases; unmatched bases: 6. Looked up from germline, CDR1 is DFQATT and CDR2 is SNEGSKA (reference sequence). The CDR3 is CSAAGTSGGRSYEQYF. The CDR3 coding sequence is TGCAGTGCTGCCGGGACTAGCGGGGGTCGCTCCTACGAGCAGTACTTC.

A note on this clonotype: One end of the junction fails to match germline, which may point to a read error. The genes are TRBV3-1 and TRBJ2-5; 7 nucleotides align to TRBD1. Germline V gene sequence: CDR1 LGHDT, CDR2 YNNKEL (reference sequence). CDR3 length equals 12 residues. CDR3 sequence (DNA): TGTGCCAGCACCTCGACAGGGAGCCCAACCCACTTC. Protein product: CASTSTGSPTHF.

The chain couples TRBV18 to TRBJ1-1; D perhaps matches TRBD1 (6 bases). The CDR3 is 13 amino acids. Deletions cut 8 bases from V and 5 bases from J, with 15 bases between. Looked up from germline, CDR1 is KGHSH and CDR2 is LQKENI. Written as DNA, the CDR3 is TGTGCCAGCACACAGGGAGGTAGAACTGAAGCTTTCTTT. Translation gives CASTQGGRTEAFF.

The chain joins TRBV4-2 to TRBJ2-6, with TRBD1 matching 7 bases. J was trimmed by 0 bases and V by 3 bases; bases with no gene match: 8. In germline, CDR1 is LGHNA, CDR2 YNFKEQ. The CDR3 contains 18 residues. The CDR3 loop reads CASSHDRAHPSGANVLTF. CDR3 in DNA: TGTGCCAGCAGCCACGACAGGGCGCATCCCTCTGGGGCCAACGTCCTGACTTTC.

The chain carries TRBV12-3 or TRBV12-4 and TRBJ1-1; 9 bases match TRBD1. V lost 6 bases and J lost 6; bases outside the gene matches: 17. The CDR3 sequence is 17 residues long. The CDR3 reads CASSSTPGQGLRAEAFF. In DNA form, the CDR3 reads TGTGCCAGCAGCTCTACCCCCGGACAGGGGCTGAGGGCTGAAGCTTTCTTT.

The chain is built from TRBV12-5 and TRBJ2-1; TRBD1 is a possible D gene (7 bases). This CDR3 region has 17 residues. CDR1 is LGHNT, CDR2 FRNRAP, per germline. V gave up 0 bases and J gave up 1 base, with 13 bases separating them. Here the CDR3 DNA reads TGTGCTAGTGGTTTGGTTCCCCCAGGGGGGTCCTACAATGAGCAGTTCTTC. The encoded protein is CASGLVPPGGSYNEQFF.

This chain connects TRBV7-9 to TRBJ2-3, with D possibly being TRBD1 or TRBD2 (6 bases each). The V and J ends lost 7 bases and 5 bases respectively, with 13 bases between them. This CDR3 comprises 13 residues. The germline V gene encodes CDR1 SEHNR and CDR2 FQNEAQ (reference sequence). CDR3 protein: CASTGARGDTQYF. The CDR3 region has the DNA TGTGCCAGCACGGGGGCCCGGGGAGATACGCAGTATTTT.

The chain uses TRBV20-1 and TRBJ2-7; TRBD2 agrees at 9 bases. J gave up 0 bases and V 1 base, and 7 bases lay outside the gene matches. The germline CDR1 and CDR2 sequences are DFQATT and SNEGSKA (reference sequence). The CDR3 spans 16 residues. The CDR3 protein is CSARVAGALSSYEQYF. The CDR3, as DNA: TGCAGTGCTAGAGTAGCGGGGGCGCTGAGCTCCTACGAGCAGTACTTC.

This clonotype was detected only a few times. V gene TRBV28 combines with J gene TRBJ2-7; D is unresolved. This CDR3 has 13 residues. V shed 6 bases and J shed 2 bases, with 11 bases lying between them. Germline V lookup: CDR1 MDHEN, CDR2 SYDVKM. CDR3 DNA sequence: TGTGCCAGCAGGCCCGTATTGCCCTACGAGCAGTACTTC. The encoded protein is CASRPVLPYEQYF.

V is TRBV20-1 and J is TRBJ2-7; a weak D match, TRBD2 (5 bases). The germline V gene has CDR1 DFQATT and CDR2 SNEGSKA (reference sequence). The CDR3 has 15 amino acids. V was shortened by 2 bases and J by 0 bases, with 14 bases between the two germline ends. CDR3 sequence: CSARRDFDLSYEQYF. The CDR3 nucleotides read TGCAGTGCTAGACGGGATTTTGACCTCTCCTACGAGCAGTACTTC.

The V gene is TRBV12-3 or TRBV12-4, the J gene TRBJ2-7; D is possibly TRBD1 or TRBD2 (5 bases each). The CDR3 length is 14 residues. Trimming removed 5 bases from V and 4 bases from J, with 15 bases in between. CDR3 bases: TGTGCCAGCAGTACCCAGGGTGAGGGGTACGAGCAGTACTTC. The encoded protein is CASSTQGEGYEQYF.

This chain joins TRBV12-3 or TRBV12-4 and TRBJ2-2; tentatively, D is TRBD2 (5 bases). The V gene lost 5 bases and the J gene lost 8 bases, with 18 bases spanning the gap. The CDR3 loop spans 15 amino acids. Here the CDR3 reads CASSAPAGWTGELFF. The CDR3 DNA sequence: TGTGCCAGCAGTGCCCCGGCCGGGTGGACTGGGGAGCTGTTTTTT.

The genes are TRBV7-2 and TRBJ2-4, with D uncertain. Germline-derived CDR1 and CDR2 are SGHTA and FQGNSA. V was cut by 5 bases and J by 0 bases, with 14 bases left in between. The CDR3 has 16 residues. CDR3 nucleotides: TGTGCCAGCAGCCCAGGACGGCCTCTAGCCAAAAACATTCAGTACTTC. Protein product: CASSPGRPLAKNIQYF.

There are many counts of this clonotype. The J gene is TRBJ2-1, the V gene TRBV5-1; 8 nucleotides match TRBD1. Germline V CDR1 and CDR2: SGHRS, YFSETQ. The CDR3 extends over 14 amino acids. Germline trimming cut 8 bases from V and 6 bases from J; bases unmatched to any gene: 10. Here the CDR3 reads CASYRGNSPNEQFF. Written as DNA, the CDR3 is TGCGCCAGTTACAGGGGGAACTCGCCCAATGAGCAGTTCTTC.

The chain uses TRBV20-1 and TRBJ2-5; 12 nucleotides line up with TRBD2. CDR3 length equals 17 residues. Germline lookup yields CDR1 DFQATT and CDR2 SNEGSKA (reference sequence). The trim removed 3 bases at V and 1 base at J, leaving 9 bases unmatched. The CDR3 reads CSASGTSGRNSQETQYF. CDR3 nucleotide sequence: TGCAGTGCTAGCGGGACTAGCGGGCGTAATTCCCAAGAGACCCAGTACTTC.

This clonotype has more than one count but fewer than ten. This rearrangement joins TRBV28 to TRBJ2-1; D is perhaps TRBD2 (6 bases). V was trimmed by 3 bases and J by 9 bases, leaving 18 bases between them. This CDR3 comprises 15 residues. Germline CDR1 reads MDHEN; CDR2 reads SYDVKM. The CDR3 loop reads CASSLRLEWLAEQFF. CDR3 sequence (DNA): TGTGCCAGCAGTTTGAGACTAGAATGGTTAGCTGAGCAGTTCTTC.

This chain uses TRBV12-3 or TRBV12-4 with TRBJ1-3; no clear D. This CDR3 spans 14 amino acids. With 7 bases removed from V and 0 bases from J, the gap between germline ends came to 10 bases. DNA of the CDR3: TGTGCCAGCACCCTTAGAGCCTCTGGAAACACCATATATTTT. Translating gives CASTLRASGNTIYF.

This chain joins TRBV20-1 and TRBJ2-1; D gene unclear. The CDR3 is made up of 15 amino acids. The germline V gene has CDR1 DFQATT and CDR2 SNEGSKA (reference sequence). V dropped 2 bases and J dropped 6 bases, with 17 bases sitting between them. CDR3 sequence: CSARPKSILGNEQFF. CDR3 nucleotides: TGCAGTGCTAGACCTAAATCAATTCTCGGCAATGAGCAGTTCTTC.

The rearrangement links TRBV9 to TRBJ2-1; 9 positions agree with TRBD2. Germline V gives CDR1 SGDLS, CDR2 YYNGEE. The CDR3 loop spans 16 amino acids. V gave up 4 bases and J gave up 6 bases; unmatched junction bases: 11. The CDR3 DNA follows: TGTGCCAGCAGCATGGGACTAGCATTTCCCCGCAATGAGCAGTTCTTC. Residues: CASSMGLAFPRNEQFF.

The J gene is TRBJ2-7, the V gene TRBV21-1; the table's D gene call, TRBD2, was not cross checked with the DNA. TRBV21-1 is given as a pseudogene. The length of the CDR3 is 15 residues. This chain's CDR3 is CASSDPTSGIYEQYF. CDR3 sequence (DNA): TGTGCCAGCAGCGACCCGACTAGCGGTATCTACGAGCAGTACTTC.

The chain is built from TRBV4-1 and TRBJ2-5; TRBD1 or TRBD2 may be the D gene (5 bases each). Between the trimmed V and J ends, which lost 0 bases and 7 bases, there was a span of 15 bases. Per the germline V gene, CDR1 is MGHRA and CDR2 is YSYEKL. The CDR3 length is 15 residues. CDR3: CASSQDRFEGRTQYF. The CDR3 region has the DNA TGCGCCAGCAGCCAAGACCGGTTCGAGGGGAGGACCCAGTACTTC.

The rearrangement joins TRBV9 to TRBJ2-3; D unclear. The CDR3 length is 16 residues. Trimming left V 3 bases short and J 0 bases short, with 14 bases between. Germline loops: CDR1 SGDLS, CDR2 YYNGEE. The CDR3 protein is CASSAWTVPSTDTQYF. The CDR3 nucleotides are TGTGCCAGCAGCGCCTGGACCGTACCGAGCACAGATACGCAGTATTTT.

This clonotype was counted between two and nine times. The chain employs TRBV3-1 and TRBJ2-5; 12 nucleotides align to TRBD2. J gave up 9 bases and V 1 base, and 3 bases lay outside the gene matches. The CDR3 sequence is 14 residues long. The germline V gene has CDR1 LGHDT and CDR2 YNNKEL (reference sequence). CDR3 coding DNA: TGTGCCAGCAGCCAAGGACTAGCGGGGGAGGCCCAGTACTTC. Residues: CASSQGLAGEAQYF.

In its sample, this clonotype was seen once. V gene TRBV7-2 combines with J gene TRBJ1-1; 9 nucleotides line up with TRBD1. Trimming cost V 5 bases and J 3 bases; bases outside gene matches: 7. CDR1 is SGHTA, CDR2 FQGNSA, per germline. The CDR3 has 15 residues. The CDR3 DNA reads as TGTGCCAGCAGCCTCTCACAGGGGGCGTACACTGAAGCTTTCTTT. Translated: CASSLSQGAYTEAFF.